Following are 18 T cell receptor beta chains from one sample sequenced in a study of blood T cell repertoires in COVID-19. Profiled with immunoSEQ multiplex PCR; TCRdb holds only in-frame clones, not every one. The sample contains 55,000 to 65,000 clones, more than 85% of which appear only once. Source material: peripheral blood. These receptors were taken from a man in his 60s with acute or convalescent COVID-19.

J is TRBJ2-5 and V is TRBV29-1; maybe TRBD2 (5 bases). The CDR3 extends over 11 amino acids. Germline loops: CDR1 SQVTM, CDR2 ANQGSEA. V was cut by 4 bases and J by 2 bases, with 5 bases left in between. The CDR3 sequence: CSVGEQETQYF. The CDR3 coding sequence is TGCAGCGTTGGGGAGCAAGAGACCCAGTACTTC.

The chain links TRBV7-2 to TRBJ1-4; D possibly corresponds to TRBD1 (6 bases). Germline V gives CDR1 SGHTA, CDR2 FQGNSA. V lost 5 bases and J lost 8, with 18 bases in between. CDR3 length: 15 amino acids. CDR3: CASSHKQGMDEKLFF. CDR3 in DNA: TGTGCCAGCAGCCACAAACAGGGAATGGACGAAAAACTGTTTTTT.

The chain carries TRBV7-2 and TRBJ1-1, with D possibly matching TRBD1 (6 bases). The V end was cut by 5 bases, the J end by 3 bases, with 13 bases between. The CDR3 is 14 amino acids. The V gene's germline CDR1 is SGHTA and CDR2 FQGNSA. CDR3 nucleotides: TGTGCCAGCAGCCTCCGACAGGTGGACACTGAAGCTTTCTTT. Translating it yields CASSLRQVDTEAFF.

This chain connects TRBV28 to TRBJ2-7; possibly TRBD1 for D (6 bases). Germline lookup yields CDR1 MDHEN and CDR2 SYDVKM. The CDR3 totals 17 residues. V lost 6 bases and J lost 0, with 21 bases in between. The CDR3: CASRAQGWVPSSYEQYF. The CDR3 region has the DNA TGTGCCAGCAGGGCACAGGGTTGGGTACCGAGCTCCTACGAGCAGTACTTC.

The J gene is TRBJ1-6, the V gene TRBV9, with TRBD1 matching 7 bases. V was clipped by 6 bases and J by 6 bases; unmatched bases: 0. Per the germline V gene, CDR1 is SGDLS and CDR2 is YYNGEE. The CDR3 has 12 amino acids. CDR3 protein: CASNRGNSPLHF. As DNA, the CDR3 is TGTGCCAGCAACAGGGGTAATTCACCCCTCCACTTT.

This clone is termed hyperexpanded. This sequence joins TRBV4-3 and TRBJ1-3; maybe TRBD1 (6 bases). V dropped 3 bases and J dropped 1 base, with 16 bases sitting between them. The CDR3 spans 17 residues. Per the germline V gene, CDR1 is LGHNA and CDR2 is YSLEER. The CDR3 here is CASSQRAGGRSGNTIYF. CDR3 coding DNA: TGCGCCAGCAGCCAGAGGGCGGGGGGGCGTTCTGGAAACACCATATATTTT.

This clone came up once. CDR3: CASSQQLTYEQYF. Written as DNA, the CDR3 is TGTGCCAGCAGCCAACAGTTAACCTACGAGCAGTACTTC. The chain couples TRBV14 to TRBJ2-7; no reliable D call. Germline V gene lookup returns CDR1 SGHDN and CDR2 FVKESK. V lost 2 bases, J lost 2 bases, and 7 bases lay in between. CDR3 size: 13 residues.

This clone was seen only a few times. CDR3 residues: CASSQGRGNRGTGNTIYF. CDR3 sequence (DNA): TGTGCCAGCAGCCAAGGGCGGGGCAACAGGGGAACTGGAAACACCATATATTTT. The chain is built from TRBV14 and TRBJ1-3; 7 bases map to TRBD1. The CDR3 runs to 18 residues. The germline gives CDR1 SGHDN, CDR2 FVKESK. Germline trimming cut 1 base from V and 2 bases from J; bases unmatched to any gene: 11.

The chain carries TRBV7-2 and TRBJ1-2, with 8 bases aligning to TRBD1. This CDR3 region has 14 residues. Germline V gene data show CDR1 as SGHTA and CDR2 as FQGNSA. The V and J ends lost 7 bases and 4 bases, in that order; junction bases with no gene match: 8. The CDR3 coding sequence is TGTGCCAGCACCATTCCGGGACAGGTCTATGGCTACACCTTC. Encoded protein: CASTIPGQVYGYTF.

The CDR3 region is CAIRVTSGSDEQYF. The CDR3 DNA reads TGTGCCATCAGAGTGACTAGCGGGAGCGACGAGCAGTACTTC. The rearrangement uses TRBV10-3 and TRBJ2-7; 12 nucleotides match TRBD2. The germline CDR1 and CDR2 sequences are ENHRY and SYGVKD. The junction had 5 bases not matched to a gene; V was cut back by 6 bases and J by 5 bases. The CDR3 runs to 14 residues.

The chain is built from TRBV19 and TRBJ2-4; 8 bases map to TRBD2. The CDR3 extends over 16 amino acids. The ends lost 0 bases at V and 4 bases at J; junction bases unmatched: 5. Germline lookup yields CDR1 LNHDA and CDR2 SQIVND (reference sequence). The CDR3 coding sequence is TGTGCCAGTAGTATAGAGGCCGGGAGGGTTAAAAACATTCAGTACTTC. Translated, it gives CASSIEAGRVKNIQYF. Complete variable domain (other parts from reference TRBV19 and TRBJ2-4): DGGITQSPKYLFRKEGQNVTLSCEQNLNHDAMYWYRQDPGQGLRLIYYSQIVNDFQKGDIAEGYSVSREKKESFPLTVTSAQKNPTAFYLCASSIEAGRVKNIQYFGAGTRLSVL.

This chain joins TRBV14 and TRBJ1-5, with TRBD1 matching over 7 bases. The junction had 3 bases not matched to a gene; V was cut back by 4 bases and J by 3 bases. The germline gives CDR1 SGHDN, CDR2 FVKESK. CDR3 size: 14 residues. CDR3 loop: CASSRTGFNQPQHF. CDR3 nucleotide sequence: TGTGCCAGCAGCCGGACAGGTTTCAATCAGCCCCAGCATTTT.

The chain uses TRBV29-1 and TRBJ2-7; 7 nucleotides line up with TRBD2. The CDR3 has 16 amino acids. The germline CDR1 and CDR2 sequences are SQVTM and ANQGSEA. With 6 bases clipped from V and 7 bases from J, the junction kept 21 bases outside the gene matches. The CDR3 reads CSVAGTETDLLGEQYF. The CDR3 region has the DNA TGCAGCGTAGCGGGGACCGAGACAGACCTACTAGGGGAGCAGTACTTC.

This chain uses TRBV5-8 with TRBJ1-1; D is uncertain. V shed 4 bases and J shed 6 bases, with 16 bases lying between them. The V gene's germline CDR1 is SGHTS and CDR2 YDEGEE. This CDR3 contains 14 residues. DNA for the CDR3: TGTGCCAGCAGCCCCGCGGGGAGAGGCGCTGAAGCTTTCTTT. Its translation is CASSPAGRGAEAFF.

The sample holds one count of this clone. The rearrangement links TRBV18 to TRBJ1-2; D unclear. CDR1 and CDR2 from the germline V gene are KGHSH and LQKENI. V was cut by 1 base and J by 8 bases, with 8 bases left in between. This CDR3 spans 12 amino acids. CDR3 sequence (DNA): TGTGCCAGCTCACCACGACAAGAAGGCTACACCTTC. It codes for CASSPRQEGYTF.

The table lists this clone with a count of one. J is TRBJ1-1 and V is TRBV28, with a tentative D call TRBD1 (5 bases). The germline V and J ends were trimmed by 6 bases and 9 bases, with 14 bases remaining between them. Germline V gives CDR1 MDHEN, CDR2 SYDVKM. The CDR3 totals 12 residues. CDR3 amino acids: CASSNRQLQAFF. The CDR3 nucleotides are TGTGCCAGCAGCAATAGACAGCTCCAAGCTTTCTTT.

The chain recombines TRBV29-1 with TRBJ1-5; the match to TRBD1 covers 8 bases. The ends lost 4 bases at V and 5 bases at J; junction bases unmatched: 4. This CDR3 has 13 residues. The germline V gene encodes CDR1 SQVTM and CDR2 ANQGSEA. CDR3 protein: CSVGQGADQPQHF. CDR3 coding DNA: TGCAGCGTTGGGCAGGGGGCAGATCAGCCCCAGCATTTT.

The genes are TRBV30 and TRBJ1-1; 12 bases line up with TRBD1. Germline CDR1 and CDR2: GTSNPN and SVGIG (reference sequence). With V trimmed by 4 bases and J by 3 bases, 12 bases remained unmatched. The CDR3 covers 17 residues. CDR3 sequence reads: CAWIEGRDRGLHTEAFF. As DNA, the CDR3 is TGTGCCTGGATTGAAGGGCGGGACAGGGGGCTTCACACTGAAGCTTTCTTT.